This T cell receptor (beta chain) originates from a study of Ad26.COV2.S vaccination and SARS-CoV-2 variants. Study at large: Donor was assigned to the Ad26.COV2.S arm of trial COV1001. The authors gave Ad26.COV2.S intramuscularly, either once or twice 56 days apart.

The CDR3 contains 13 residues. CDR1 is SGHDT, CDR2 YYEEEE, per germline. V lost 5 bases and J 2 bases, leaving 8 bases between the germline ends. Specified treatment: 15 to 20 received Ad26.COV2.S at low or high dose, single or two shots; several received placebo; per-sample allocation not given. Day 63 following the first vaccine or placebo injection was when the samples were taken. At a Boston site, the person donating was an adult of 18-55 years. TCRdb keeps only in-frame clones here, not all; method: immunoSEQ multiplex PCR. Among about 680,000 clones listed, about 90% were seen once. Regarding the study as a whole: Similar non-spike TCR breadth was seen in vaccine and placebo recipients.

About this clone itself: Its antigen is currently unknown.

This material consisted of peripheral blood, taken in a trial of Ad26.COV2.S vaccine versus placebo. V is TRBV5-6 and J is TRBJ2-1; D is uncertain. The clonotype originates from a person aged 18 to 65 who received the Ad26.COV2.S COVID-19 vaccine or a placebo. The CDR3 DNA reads TGTGCCAGCAGACGGTGGGCCTACAATGAGCAGTTCTTC. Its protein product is CASRRWAYNEQFF.